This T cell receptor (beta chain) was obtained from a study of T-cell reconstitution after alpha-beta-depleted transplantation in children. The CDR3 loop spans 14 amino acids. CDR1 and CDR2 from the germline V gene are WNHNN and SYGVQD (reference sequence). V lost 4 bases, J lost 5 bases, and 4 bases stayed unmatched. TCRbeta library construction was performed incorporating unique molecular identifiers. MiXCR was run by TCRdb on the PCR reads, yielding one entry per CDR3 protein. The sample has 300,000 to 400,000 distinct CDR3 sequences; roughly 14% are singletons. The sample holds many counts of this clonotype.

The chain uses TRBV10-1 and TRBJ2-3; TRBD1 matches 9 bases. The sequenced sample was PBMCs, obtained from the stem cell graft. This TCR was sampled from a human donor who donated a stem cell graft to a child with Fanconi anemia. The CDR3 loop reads CASSVGQGRDTQYF. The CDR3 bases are TGCGCCAGCAGTGTGGGACAGGGTAGAGATACGCAGTATTTT.